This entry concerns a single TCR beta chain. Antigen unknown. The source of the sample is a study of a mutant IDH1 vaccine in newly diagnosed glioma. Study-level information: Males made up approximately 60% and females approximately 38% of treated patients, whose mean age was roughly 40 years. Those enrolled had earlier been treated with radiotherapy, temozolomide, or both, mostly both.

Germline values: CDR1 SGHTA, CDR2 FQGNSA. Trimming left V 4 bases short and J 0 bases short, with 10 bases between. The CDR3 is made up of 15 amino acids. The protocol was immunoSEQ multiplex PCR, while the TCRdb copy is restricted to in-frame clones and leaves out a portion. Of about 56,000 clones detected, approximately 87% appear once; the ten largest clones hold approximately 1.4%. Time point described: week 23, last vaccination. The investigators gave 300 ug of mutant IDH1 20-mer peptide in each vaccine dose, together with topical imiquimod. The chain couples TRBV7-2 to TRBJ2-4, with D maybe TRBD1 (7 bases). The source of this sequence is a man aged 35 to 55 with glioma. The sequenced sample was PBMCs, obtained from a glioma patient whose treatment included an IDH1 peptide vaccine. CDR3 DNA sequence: TGTGCCAGCAGCTCAGGGGGGTCAGCCAAAAACATTCAGTACTTC. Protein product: CASSSGGSAKNIQYF.